The 4 T cell receptor beta chains given below trace back to one sample, sequenced in a study of CD8 T cells in ankylosing spondylitis. Broader study findings: Apparently characteristic of ankylosing spondylitis blood was a TCR beta motif (eight highly homologous variants).

No antigen is known for these receptors. TCRdb reprocessed the 5' RACE reads with MiXCR, giving one entry per CDR3 protein. The sample lists more than 600,000 distinct CDR3 sequences, 15% to 20% seen once, with over 15% in the top ten. The sequenced sample consisted of blood, either unsorted or a sorted T cell fraction (not recorded which). The origin of the receptors is a male donor with ankylosing spondylitis.

The rearrangement links TRBV7-9 to TRBJ1-1, with no clear D. The ends were cut back, 7 bases at V and 0 bases at J, with 6 bases in the middle. Germline V gene lookup returns CDR1 SEHNR and CDR2 FQNEAQ (reference sequence). The CDR3 is made up of 12 amino acids. The CDR3 spells CASKTMNTEAFF. In nucleotides, the CDR3 is TGTGCCAGCAAAACAATGAACACTGAAGCTTTCTTT.

This clonotype showed up many times. The gene calls are TRBV5-1 and TRBJ1-6; D may be TRBD1 (6 bases). CDR3 length equals 14 residues. CDR1 SGHRS and CDR2 YFSETQ come from the germline V gene. Deletions cut 4 bases from V and 7 bases from J, with 12 bases between. The CDR3 sequence: CASSPLQGNSPLHF. Written as DNA, the CDR3 is TGCGCCAGCAGCCCACTTCAGGGGAATTCACCCCTCCACTTT.

This clonotype was counted between two and nine times. This chain joins TRBV11-2 and TRBJ1-1, with D hard to call. The CDR3 has 14 amino acids. V was cut by 0 bases and J by 6 bases, with 11 bases left in between. Germline V gene lookup returns CDR1 SGHAT and CDR2 FQNNGV. Written as DNA, the CDR3 is TGTGCCAGCAGCTTAGATCCACAGAAGGCTGAAGCTTTCTTT. Its translation is CASSLDPQKAEAFF. The variable domain in full, completed from reference TRBV11-2 and TRBJ1-1, reads EAGVAQSPRYKIIEKRQSVAFWCNPISGHATLYWYQQILGQGPKLLIQFQNNGVVDDSQLPKDRFSAERLKGVDSTLKIQPAKLEDSAVYLCASSLDPQKAEAFFGQGTRLTVV.

This clonotype showed up just a few times. The rearrangement uses TRBV6-5 and TRBJ2-5; 13 bases fit TRBD2. The ends lost 0 bases at V and 5 bases at J; junction bases unmatched: 0. The CDR3 totals 15 residues. Germline assignment: CDR1 MNHEY and CDR2 SVGAGI. The CDR3 here is CASSYSTSGRETQYF. Here the CDR3 DNA reads TGTGCCAGCAGTTACTCGACTAGCGGGAGGGAGACCCAGTACTTC.